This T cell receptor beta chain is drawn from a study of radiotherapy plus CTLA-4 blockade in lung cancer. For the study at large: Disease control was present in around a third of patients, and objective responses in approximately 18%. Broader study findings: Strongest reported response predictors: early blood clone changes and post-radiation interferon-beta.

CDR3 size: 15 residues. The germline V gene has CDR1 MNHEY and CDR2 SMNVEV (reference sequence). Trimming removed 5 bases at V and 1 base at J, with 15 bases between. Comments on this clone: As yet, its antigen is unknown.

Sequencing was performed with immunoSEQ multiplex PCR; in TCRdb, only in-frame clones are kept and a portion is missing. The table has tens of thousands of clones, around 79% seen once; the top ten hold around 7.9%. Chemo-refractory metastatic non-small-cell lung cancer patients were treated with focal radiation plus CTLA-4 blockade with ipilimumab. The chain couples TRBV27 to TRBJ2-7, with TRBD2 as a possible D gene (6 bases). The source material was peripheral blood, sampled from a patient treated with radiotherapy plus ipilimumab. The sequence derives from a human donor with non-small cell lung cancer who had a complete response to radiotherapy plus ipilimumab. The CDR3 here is CASSPGPGGSYEQYV. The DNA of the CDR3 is TGTGCCAGCAGTCCCGGGCCCGGAGGGTCCTACGAGCAGTACGTC.